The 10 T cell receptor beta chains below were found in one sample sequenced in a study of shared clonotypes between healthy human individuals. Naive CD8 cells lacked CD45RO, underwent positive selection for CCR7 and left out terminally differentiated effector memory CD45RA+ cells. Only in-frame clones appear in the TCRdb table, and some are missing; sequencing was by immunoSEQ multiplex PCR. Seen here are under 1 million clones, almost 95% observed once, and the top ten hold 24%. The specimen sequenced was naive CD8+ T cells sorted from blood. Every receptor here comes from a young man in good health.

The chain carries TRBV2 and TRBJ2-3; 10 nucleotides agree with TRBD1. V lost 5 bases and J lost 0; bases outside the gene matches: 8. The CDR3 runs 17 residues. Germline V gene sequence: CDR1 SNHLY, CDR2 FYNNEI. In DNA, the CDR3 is TGTGCCAGCAGTAGAACGACAGGGGGCAGGAGCACAGATACGCAGTATTTT. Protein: CASSRTTGGRSTDTQYF.

The CDR3 reads CASSLTGTNYEQYF. The CDR3 DNA sequence: TGCGCCAGCAGTCTAACAGGGACTAACTACGAGCAGTACTTC. The chain has TRBV10-2 and TRBJ2-7; D might be TRBD2 (7 bases). Trimming took off 5 bases at V and 3 bases at J, with 14 bases between the two ends. Per germline, CDR1 WSHSY and CDR2 SAAADI. CDR3 length: 14 amino acids.

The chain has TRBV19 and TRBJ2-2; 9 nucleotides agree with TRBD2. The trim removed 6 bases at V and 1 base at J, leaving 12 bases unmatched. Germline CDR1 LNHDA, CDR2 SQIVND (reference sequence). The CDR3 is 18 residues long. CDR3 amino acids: CASSTTSREGMNTGELFF. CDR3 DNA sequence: TGTGCCAGTAGCACGACTTCGCGGGAGGGTATGAACACCGGGGAGCTGTTTTTT.

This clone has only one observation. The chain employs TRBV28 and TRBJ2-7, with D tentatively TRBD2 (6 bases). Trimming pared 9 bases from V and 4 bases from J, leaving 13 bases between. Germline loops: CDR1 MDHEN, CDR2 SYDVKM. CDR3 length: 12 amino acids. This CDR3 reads CASAGKGYEQYF. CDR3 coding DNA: TGTGCCAGTGCGGGAAAAGGATACGAGCAGTACTTC.

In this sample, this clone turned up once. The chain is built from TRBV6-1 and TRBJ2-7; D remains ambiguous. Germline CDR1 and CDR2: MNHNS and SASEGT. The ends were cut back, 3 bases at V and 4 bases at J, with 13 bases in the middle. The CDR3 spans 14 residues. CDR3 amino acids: CASSDSGLWYEQYF. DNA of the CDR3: TGTGCCAGCAGTGACTCCGGTCTTTGGTACGAGCAGTACTTC.

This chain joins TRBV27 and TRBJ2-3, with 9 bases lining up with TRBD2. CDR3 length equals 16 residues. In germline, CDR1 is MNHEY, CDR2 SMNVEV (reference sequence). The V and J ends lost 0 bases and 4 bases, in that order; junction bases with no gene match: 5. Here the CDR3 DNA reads TGTGCCAGCAGTTTATCTGCGGGAGGGGTCCCAGATACGCAGTATTTT. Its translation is CASSLSAGGVPDTQYF.

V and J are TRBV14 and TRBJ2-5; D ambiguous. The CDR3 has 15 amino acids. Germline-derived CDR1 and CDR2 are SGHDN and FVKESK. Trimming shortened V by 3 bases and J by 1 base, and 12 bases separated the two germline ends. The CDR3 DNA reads TGTGCCAGCAGCCAGTGGAGTGTGTTCCAAGAGACCCAGTACTTC. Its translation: CASSQWSVFQETQYF.

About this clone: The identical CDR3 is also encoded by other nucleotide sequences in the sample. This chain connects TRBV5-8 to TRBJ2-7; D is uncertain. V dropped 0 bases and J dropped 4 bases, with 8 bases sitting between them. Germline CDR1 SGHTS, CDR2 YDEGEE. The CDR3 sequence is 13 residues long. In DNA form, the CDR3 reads TGTGCCAGCAGCTTGGAGGGAACTTACGAGCAGTACTTC. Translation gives CASSLEGTYEQYF.

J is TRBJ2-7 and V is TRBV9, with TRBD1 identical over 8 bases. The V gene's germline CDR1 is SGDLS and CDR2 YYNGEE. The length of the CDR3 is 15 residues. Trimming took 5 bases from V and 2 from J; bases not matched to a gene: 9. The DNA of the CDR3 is TGTGCCAGCAGTCCCGACAGGGGATGGACCTACGAGCAGTACTTC. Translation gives CASSPDRGWTYEQYF.

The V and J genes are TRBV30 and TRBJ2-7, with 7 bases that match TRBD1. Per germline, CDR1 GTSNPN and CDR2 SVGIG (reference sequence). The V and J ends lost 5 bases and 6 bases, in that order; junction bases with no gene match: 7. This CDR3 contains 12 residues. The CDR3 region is CAWSTGEGEQYF. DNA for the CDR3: TGTGCCTGGTCCACAGGGGAAGGCGAGCAGTACTTC.